The 32 T cell receptor beta chains listed next were all sequenced from one sample in a study of identical twins (dated by TCRdb to about 2016). To prepare the library, 5' RACE was applied. Sequencing used an Illumina HiSeq 2000. TCRdb cleaned the public reads at Q25 with fastp, built clones with MiXCR and kept in-frame beta chains. Rows are combined by CDR3 protein, so each entry shows the most common genes and DNA. The sample contains hundreds of thousands of distinct CDR3 sequences, 21% of them found a single time. Roughly 4% of the sample is taken by the ten largest. A further study also used this sample, focusing on T cells expressing NK-cell markers.

The sequenced sample consisted of PBMCs. All receptors derive from a woman aged 18-29 years in good health.

There are a few counts of this clonotype. The chain recombines TRBV7-8 with TRBJ2-1; D is possibly TRBD1 (6 bases). Germline lookup yields CDR1 SGHVS and CDR2 FQNEAQ. Trimming took off 5 bases at V and 9 bases at J, with 17 bases between the two ends. CDR3 size: 14 residues. This chain's CDR3 is CASSLPALGGEQFF. The DNA for the CDR3 is TGTGCCAGCAGCCTTCCCGCTCTAGGGGGTGAGCAGTTCTTC.

This clonotype was recorded a few times. The chain recombines TRBV10-1 with TRBJ1-1; the match to TRBD1 covers 8 bases. The V gene end was trimmed by 6 bases and the J gene end by 6 bases; junction bases not matched to a gene: 6. Germline V gene lookup returns CDR1 WNHNN and CDR2 SYGVQD (reference sequence). The CDR3 loop spans 13 amino acids. CDR3 nucleotides: TGCGCCAGCAGCCTATCAGGGGGCTCTGAAGCTTTCTTT. Translating it yields CASSLSGGSEAFF.

The chain recombines TRBV3-1 with TRBJ2-1; perhaps TRBD2 as D (6 bases). The V end was cut by 2 bases, the J end by 9 bases, with 11 bases between. From germline, CDR1 is LGHDT and CDR2 YNNKEL (reference sequence). This CDR3 has 13 residues. The CDR3 sequence is CASSQLAGREQFF. The CDR3 DNA sequence: TGTGCCAGCAGCCAACTGGCGGGGCGTGAGCAGTTCTTC.

This clonotype was counted ten times or more. The chain couples TRBV5-6 to TRBJ2-5; 7 positions agree with TRBD2. V lost 0 bases to trimming and J lost 7 bases; unmatched junction nucleotides: 6. CDR3 length equals 14 residues. Per the germline V gene, CDR1 is SGHDT and CDR2 is YYEEEE. This chain's CDR3 is CASSLGTSRGTQYF. CDR3 nucleotides: TGTGCCAGCAGCTTGGGGACTAGTCGGGGGACCCAGTACTTC.

This sequence joins TRBV5-5 and TRBJ2-7; 7 nucleotides match TRBD2. The CDR3 is 14 residues long. Germline CDR1 reads SGHKS; CDR2 reads YYEKEE (reference sequence). With 1 base clipped from V and 4 bases from J, the junction kept 5 bases outside the gene matches. The chain's CDR3 is CASSLWSGVYEQYF. In DNA form, the CDR3 reads TGTGCCAGCAGCTTGTGGAGCGGGGTATACGAGCAGTACTTC.

The chain employs TRBV10-3 and TRBJ2-1; 12 positions match TRBD2. This CDR3 has 14 residues. V lost 7 bases and J lost 5; bases outside the gene matches: 3. Germline V gives CDR1 ENHRY, CDR2 SYGVKD. The DNA of the CDR3 is TGTGCCATCAAACTAGCGGGAGGCGACAATGAGCAGTTCTTC. Translation: CAIKLAGGDNEQFF.

This clonotype was counted many times. The V and J genes are TRBV20-1 and TRBJ2-3, with a weak D call TRBD2 (7 bases). Per the germline V gene, CDR1 is DFQATT and CDR2 is SNEGSKA (reference sequence). The CDR3 loop spans 15 amino acids. CDR3 coding DNA: TGCAGCGCCGTCGGAAAGGGGGGGGCCCCAGATACGCAGTATTTT. It is translated as CSAVGKGGAPDTQYF.

This clonotype was detected ten times or more. V gene TRBV6-1 combines with J gene TRBJ1-2; D call uncertain. Germline V lookup: CDR1 MNHNS, CDR2 SASEGT. Trimming left V 5 bases short and J 7 bases short, with 20 bases between. The CDR3 loop spans 15 amino acids. This chain's CDR3 is CASSRRVLESGGYTF. DNA for the CDR3: TGTGCCAGCAGTCGTAGGGTTTTGGAGTCCGGTGGCTACACCTTC.

With respect to this clonotype: This could be a read error, since a much larger clone is one nucleotide away. The rearrangement joins TRBV6-1 to TRBJ2-2, with 7 bases that match TRBD2. The CDR3 spans 15 residues. With V trimmed by 6 bases and J by 0 bases, 4 bases remained unmatched. Germline V gene data show CDR1 as MNHNS and CDR2 as SASEGT. The CDR3 DNA sequence: TGTGCCAGCAGGCCCGGGACTACGAACACCGGGGAGCTGTTTTTT. This encodes CASRPGTTNTGELFF.

This clonotype was counted a few times. The J gene is TRBJ2-5, the V gene TRBV5-1, with 12 bases identical to TRBD2. Germline CDR1 reads SGHRS; CDR2 reads YFSETQ. Losses at the gene ends were 4 bases for V and 5 bases for J; bases not matched to a gene: 9. The CDR3 sequence is 16 residues long. The DNA for the CDR3 is TGCGCCAGCAGCGCGTCTAGCGGGAGGGCCGGGGAGACCCAGTACTTC. Translating it yields CASSASSGRAGETQYF.

The gene calls are TRBV11-2 and TRBJ2-7; no reliable D call. Germline CDR1 is SGHAT and CDR2 is FQNNGV. Trimming left V 5 bases short and J 4 bases short, with 12 bases between. The CDR3 contains 13 residues. CDR3 coding DNA: TGTGCCAGCAGCCCCTCTTCCGGGTACGAGCAGTACTTC. Translation: CASSPSSGYEQYF.

In its sample, this clonotype was seen a few times. This sequence joins TRBV12-3 or TRBV12-4 and TRBJ2-2; 14 bases agree with TRBD2. The CDR3 contains 16 residues. Unmatched junction bases numbered 0, after V lost 3 bases and J lost 3 bases. Here the CDR3 DNA reads TGTGCCAGCAGTTTGACTAGCGGGGGGGACACCGGGGAGCTGTTTTTT. Its protein is CASSLTSGGDTGELFF.

V and J are TRBV6-2 or TRBV6-3 and TRBJ2-1; a weak D match, TRBD2 (5 bases). The CDR3 is 16 residues long. CDR1 is MNHEY and CDR2 is SVGEGT in the germline V gene. Trimming pared 4 bases from V and 4 bases from J, leaving 17 bases between. CDR3 coding DNA: TGTGCCAGCAGTTCCCCGTCAGGAGGACGTTACAATGAGCAGTTCTTC. Translating it yields CASSSPSGGRYNEQFF.

The J gene is TRBJ2-7, the V gene TRBV11-2; possibly TRBD1 for D (6 bases). Trimming took off 2 bases at V and 5 bases at J, with 19 bases between the two ends. CDR1 and CDR2 from the germline V gene are SGHAT and FQNNGV. CDR3 size: 16 residues. The CDR3 region is CASSLLGTYGAHEQYF. The CDR3 DNA reads TGTGCCAGCAGCTTATTGGGGACATACGGTGCCCACGAGCAGTACTTC.

This chain joins TRBV20-1 and TRBJ2-1; 11 bases fit TRBD2. The CDR3 loop spans 18 amino acids. The V segment lost 5 bases and the J segment 1 base; nucleotides outside the gene matches: 13. Germline loops: CDR1 DFQATT, CDR2 SNEGSKA (reference sequence). CDR3 residues: CSASGTSGILRSYNEQFF. DNA of the CDR3: TGCAGTGCTTCCGGGACTAGCGGAATCTTGAGGTCCTACAATGAGCAGTTCTTC.

There are a few counts of this clonotype. The chain recombines TRBV20-1 with TRBJ2-7; either TRBD1 or TRBD2 may supply D (5 bases each). The CDR3 has 12 residues. V was clipped by 4 bases and J by 2 bases, with 9 bases between them. CDR1 DFQATT and CDR2 SNEGSKA come from the germline V gene (reference sequence). The DNA of the CDR3 is TGCAGTGCTAAGGGACGGGCCTACGAGCAGTACTTC. It translates to CSAKGRAYEQYF.

The rearrangement links TRBV5-5 to TRBJ2-3; D not certain. The length of the CDR3 is 14 residues. Germline values: CDR1 SGHKS, CDR2 YYEKEE (reference sequence). Trimming took 1 base from V and 4 from J, leaving 10 bases between them. In DNA form, the CDR3 reads TGTGCCAGCAGCTTGTGGCAATCATCAGATACGCAGTATTTT. Translation: CASSLWQSSDTQYF.

This clonotype came up many times. This chain connects TRBV4-3 to TRBJ2-2; D is undetermined. The V gene's germline CDR1 is LGHNA and CDR2 YSLEER. V lost 3 bases to trimming and J lost 4 bases, with 12 bases between them. The length of the CDR3 is 15 residues. The CDR3 DNA reads TGCGCCAGCAGCCAGGCCCTACACATCACCGGGGAGCTGTTTTTT. Amino acids: CASSQALHITGELFF.

This clonotype occurred a few times. The chain uses TRBV20-1 and TRBJ2-7, with D perhaps TRBD2 (6 bases). In germline, CDR1 is DFQATT, CDR2 SNEGSKA (reference sequence). The CDR3 runs 16 residues. Trimming removed 3 bases from V and 7 bases from J, with 25 bases in between. This chain's CDR3 is CSASDRRRGGTGEQYF. DNA for the CDR3: TGCAGTGCTAGCGACCGACGGCGGGGCGGTACGGGAGAGCAGTACTTC.

V gene TRBV6-5 combines with J gene TRBJ1-1, with D possibly being TRBD1 (5 bases). Germline-derived CDR1 and CDR2 are MNHEY and SVGAGI. V was clipped by 3 bases and J by 7 bases, with 12 bases between them. This CDR3 comprises 13 residues. The CDR3 coding sequence is TGTGCCAGCAGTTATGGGGCACGGGTTGAAGCTTTCTTT. It encodes CASSYGARVEAFF.

This rearrangement joins TRBV27 to TRBJ2-2; tentatively, D is TRBD2 (5 bases). V was pared by 2 bases and J by 3 bases, with 10 bases between. Germline CDR1 and CDR2: MNHEY and SMNVEV (reference sequence). CDR3 size: 15 residues. The CDR3: CASSLTGVHTGELFF. CDR3 coding DNA: TGTGCCAGCAGTTTAACCGGGGTCCACACCGGGGAGCTGTTTTTT.

The CDR3 protein is CAISESIIQETQYF. The CDR3 DNA reads as TGTGCCATCAGTGAGTCGATTATCCAAGAGACCCAGTACTTC. This chain joins TRBV10-3 and TRBJ2-5; no clear D. The CDR3 loop spans 14 amino acids. Trimming left V 0 bases short and J 1 base short, with 6 bases between. Germline CDR1 ENHRY, CDR2 SYGVKD.

This clonotype has only a few counts. The chain joins TRBV3-1 to TRBJ2-3; TRBD2 matches 8 bases. There are 18 residues in the CDR3. V was pared by 0 bases and J by 0 bases, with 8 bases of the junction left unmatched. Germline CDR1 is LGHDT and CDR2 is YNNKEL (reference sequence). The CDR3 spells CASSQDGRGATSTDTQYF. The CDR3 nucleotides are TGTGCCAGCAGCCAAGACGGGCGGGGGGCTACTAGCACAGATACGCAGTATTTT.

This clonotype has ten or more counts. V and J are TRBV12-3 or TRBV12-4 and TRBJ1-1; tentatively, D is TRBD1 (5 bases). Trimming removed 5 bases at V and 2 bases at J, with 9 bases between. The CDR3 totals 13 residues. DNA for the CDR3: TGTGCCAGCAGTAGACGGACAAACACTGAAGCTTTCTTT. Its translation: CASSRRTNTEAFF.

The genes are TRBV5-1 and TRBJ2-1; 9 nucleotides match TRBD2. The V gene end was trimmed by 0 bases and the J gene end by 7 bases; junction bases not matched to a gene: 8. CDR1 SGHRS and CDR2 YFSETQ come from the germline V gene. This CDR3 comprises 16 residues. CDR3 in amino acids: CASSLGSGSVRNEQFF. The CDR3 nucleotides read TGCGCCAGCAGCTTGGGTAGCGGGAGTGTGAGAAATGAGCAGTTCTTC.

The chain has TRBV29-1 and TRBJ2-7; D gene uncertain. Germline V gene data show CDR1 as SQVTM and CDR2 as ANQGSEA. Trimming cost V 6 bases and J 2 bases, with 11 bases left between them. CDR3 length: 12 amino acids. This chain's CDR3 is CSVATRAYEQYF. DNA for the CDR3: TGCAGCGTAGCAACCCGGGCCTACGAGCAGTACTTC.

This clonotype was seen many times. The rearrangement uses TRBV27 and TRBJ2-7; D unclear. The CDR3 length is 13 residues. V was trimmed by 6 bases and J by 0 bases, leaving 9 bases between them. Germline CDR1 reads MNHEY; CDR2 reads SMNVEV (reference sequence). This chain's CDR3 is CASSRRLSYEQYF. CDR3 sequence (DNA): TGTGCCAGCAGCCGTCGGCTCTCCTACGAGCAGTACTTC.

This clonotype has ten or more counts. The chain carries TRBV12-3 or TRBV12-4 and TRBJ1-2; 7 nucleotides line up with TRBD1. This CDR3 contains 12 residues. The J segment lost 6 bases and the V segment lost 7 bases, leaving 5 bases of the junction unmatched. CDR3 region: CASNTQGDGYTF. CDR3 bases: TGTGCCAGCAACACCCAGGGGGATGGCTACACCTTC.

The chain employs TRBV5-1 and TRBJ1-6; TRBD1 aligns across 9 bases. CDR1 and CDR2 (germline): SGHRS, YFSETQ. V lost 4 bases, J lost 8 bases, and 7 bases stayed unmatched. The CDR3 runs to 15 residues. The CDR3 nucleotides read TGCGCCAGCAGCCCGGGACAGGGCGATTATTCACCCCTCCACTTT. It codes for CASSPGQGDYSPLHF.

This clonotype showed up just a few times. V usage is TRBV12-3 or TRBV12-4 and J usage is TRBJ2-1, with unresolved D. V was pared by 8 bases and J by 3 bases, with 11 bases between. CDR3 size: 13 residues. The CDR3 DNA reads as TGTGCCAGCGTAGAGAGAGTCTACAATGAGCAGTTCTTC. It is translated as CASVERVYNEQFF.

The chain links TRBV7-2 to TRBJ2-7, with D maybe TRBD1 (5 bases). Germline loops: CDR1 SGHTA, CDR2 FQGNSA. CDR3 length: 15 amino acids. The germline V and J ends were trimmed by 3 bases and 0 bases, with 12 bases remaining between them. The CDR3: CASSLDRGLSYEQYF. In nucleotides, the CDR3 is TGTGCCAGCAGCTTGGATAGGGGCCTCTCCTACGAGCAGTACTTC.

The chain has TRBV15 and TRBJ2-3, with 8 positions matching TRBD2. CDR3 length: 15 amino acids. After removal of 4 bases from V and 5 bases from J, the junction contained 8 bases not matched to a gene. Per the germline V gene, CDR1 is LNHNV and CDR2 is YYDKDF (reference sequence). The CDR3 reads CATSKGPAGEDTQYF. The CDR3 region has the DNA TGTGCCACCAGCAAAGGACCAGCGGGGGAAGATACGCAGTATTTT.